This paragraph reports one T cell receptor beta chain. Its antigen remains unknown. Libraries from naive CD8 cells were generated from roughly 18,000 to 920,000 sorted cells (with 10%, 30% or 50% RNA). A CD8+CD4-CCR7+CD45RA+ gate was used to sort naive CD8 T cells. The sample comes from a study of molecular identifiers for immune sequencing clone quantification. Study findings and constraints: The study found clones above 20 RNA copies held over 98% of effector molecules and under 1% in naive cells.

TCRdb ran MiXCR on the PCR reads and lists one entry per CDR3 protein. The data contain approximately 590,000 distinct CDR3 sequences, less than 30% of them singletons. The sample was naive CD8+ T cells from blood, with Jurkat cell RNA spiked in. Subset described: FACS-sorted CD8+CD4-CCR7+CD45RA+ naive T cells. This clonotype was sampled from a human donor in good health. Some libraries in this study had Jurkat cell RNA spiked in.

The CDR3 sequence is CASSPWGGTEGKNIQYF. The CDR3 region has the DNA TGCGCCAGCAGCCCCTGGGGCGGGACAGAGGGCAAAAACATTCAGTACTTC. V is TRBV5-1 and J is TRBJ2-4; D is perhaps TRBD1 (7 bases). Trimming left V 4 bases short and J 3 bases short, with 20 bases between. In germline, CDR1 is SGHRS, CDR2 YFSETQ. The CDR3 covers 17 residues.